This TCR beta chain was sequenced during a study of T cell responses to AZD1222 COVID-19 vaccine. The study, taken as a whole, reports: Increases in Spike-specific TCR breadth and depth were seen after two AZD1222 doses. The donor cohort was predominantly white British with a female majority, and clonal diversity may have been underestimated. A reported finding is that nearly half of spike-specific TCRs target unmutated variant regions. Vaccine-associated CD4 TCRs ranged over spike, dominating at 160-218 and 743-854.

Trimming shortened V by 6 bases and J by 4 bases, and 16 bases separated the two germline ends. Per germline, CDR1 KGHSH and CDR2 LQKENI. The CDR3 contains 15 residues. Notes on this clone: What it recognizes is unknown.

Sequencing was performed with immunoSEQ multiplex PCR; in TCRdb, only in-frame clones are kept and a portion is missing. The sample lists about 97,000 clones; more than 70% were seen once. The J gene is TRBJ1-5, the V gene TRBV18, with unresolved D. This clonotype was obtained from an adult in good health. The source was peripheral blood, collected on day 0 of AZD1222 vaccination. The CDR3 region is CASSPLGWKNQPQHF. The CDR3 bases are TGTGCCAGCTCCCCCCTCGGATGGAAGAATCAGCCCCAGCATTTT.